The clone carrying this T cell receptor beta chain has more than one count but fewer than ten. As yet, its antigen is unknown. This record belongs to a study of T cell repertoires in cytomegalovirus infection. Study overall: Peptides in the study included HLA-C-restricted and HLA-B-restricted CMV epitopes. Both a matching HLA type and CMV infection were indicated by public TCR beta signatures.

General study points: Carriers of CMV plus the relevant HLA were identified by cumulative public TCR beta family frequency. What dominated the ex vivo response were HLA-C-restricted CMV-specific TCR beta clonotypes.

MiXCR, run by TCRdb on the reads, gives a single entry per CDR3 protein. Of around 750,000 distinct CDR3 sequences in the sample, over 25% were seen once. The origin of this receptor is a human donor in good health (CMV status not recorded). Some clones in this sample may be carry-over from other donors' samples. This specimen was cultured CD8+ T cells from PBMCs, taken from culture after CMV antigen stimulation.

The CDR3: CASSLYLANTGELFF. The CDR3 nucleotides read TGTGCCAGCAGCTTATATCTCGCGAACACCGGGGAGCTGTTTTTT. The rearrangement joins TRBV7-6 to TRBJ2-2; D is undetermined. The CDR3 is 15 amino acids. The V gene's germline CDR1 is SGHVS and CDR2 FNYEAQ. The ends were cut back, 2 bases at V and 0 bases at J, with 7 bases in the middle.